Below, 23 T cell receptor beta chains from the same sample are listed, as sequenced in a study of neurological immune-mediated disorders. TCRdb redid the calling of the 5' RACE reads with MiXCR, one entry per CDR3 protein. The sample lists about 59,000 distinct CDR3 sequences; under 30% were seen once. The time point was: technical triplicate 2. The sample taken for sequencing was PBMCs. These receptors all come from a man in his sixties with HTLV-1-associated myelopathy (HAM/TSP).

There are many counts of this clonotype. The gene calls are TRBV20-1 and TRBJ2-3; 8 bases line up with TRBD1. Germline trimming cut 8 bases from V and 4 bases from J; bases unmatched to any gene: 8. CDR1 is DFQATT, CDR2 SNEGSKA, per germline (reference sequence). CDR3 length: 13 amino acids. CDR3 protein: CSFIQGVADTQYF. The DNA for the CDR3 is TGCAGTTTCATACAGGGGGTCGCAGATACGCAGTATTTT.

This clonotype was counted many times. As DNA, the CDR3 is TGTGCCAGTAGGACTACTCGGACCGGGGAGCTGTTTTTT. Protein: CASRTTRTGELFF. The J gene is TRBJ2-2, the V gene TRBV2; D possibly corresponds to TRBD2 (6 bases). The germline V gene encodes CDR1 SNHLY and CDR2 FYNNEI. Trimming removed 9 bases at V and 5 bases at J, with 13 bases between. The CDR3 spans 13 residues.

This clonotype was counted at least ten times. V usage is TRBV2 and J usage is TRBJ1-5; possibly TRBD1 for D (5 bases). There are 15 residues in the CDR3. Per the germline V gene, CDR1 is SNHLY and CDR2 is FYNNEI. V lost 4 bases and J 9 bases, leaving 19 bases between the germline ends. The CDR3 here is CASSGGGRLRAPQHF. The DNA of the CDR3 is TGTGCCAGCAGTGGCGGGGGACGGCTACGAGCGCCCCAGCATTTT.

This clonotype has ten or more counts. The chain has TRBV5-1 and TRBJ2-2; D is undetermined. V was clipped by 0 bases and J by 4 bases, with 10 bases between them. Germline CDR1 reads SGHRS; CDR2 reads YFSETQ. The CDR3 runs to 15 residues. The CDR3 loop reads CASSLEARATGELFF. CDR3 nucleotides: TGCGCCAGCAGCTTGGAGGCTAGGGCCACCGGGGAGCTGTTTTTT.

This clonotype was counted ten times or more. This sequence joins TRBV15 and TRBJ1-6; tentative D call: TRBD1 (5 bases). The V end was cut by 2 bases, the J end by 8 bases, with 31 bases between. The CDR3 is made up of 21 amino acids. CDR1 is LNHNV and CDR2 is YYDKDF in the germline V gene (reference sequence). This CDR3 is CATSRRGSLVGLGDYYSPLHF. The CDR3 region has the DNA TGTGCCACCAGCAGAAGAGGGAGTTTGGTTGGGCTCGGGGACTACTATTCACCCCTCCACTTT.

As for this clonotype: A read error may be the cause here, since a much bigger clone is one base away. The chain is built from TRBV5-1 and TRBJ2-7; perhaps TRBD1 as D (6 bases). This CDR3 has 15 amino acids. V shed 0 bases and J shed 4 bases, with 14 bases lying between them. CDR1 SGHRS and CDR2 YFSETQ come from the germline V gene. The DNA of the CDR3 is TGCGCCAGCAGCTTGGGAGATACAGGGCCTTACGAGCAGTACTTC. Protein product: CASSLGDTGPYEQYF.

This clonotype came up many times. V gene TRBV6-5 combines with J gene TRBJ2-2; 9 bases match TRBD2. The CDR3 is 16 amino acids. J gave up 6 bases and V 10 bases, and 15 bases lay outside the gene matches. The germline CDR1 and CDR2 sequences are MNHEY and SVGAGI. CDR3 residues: CATTRSSGRLSGELFF. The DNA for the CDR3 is TGTGCCACCACTAGGTCAAGCGGGAGGTTGTCCGGGGAGCTGTTTTTT.

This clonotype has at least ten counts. CDR3 coding DNA: TGTGCCAGCAGCCAAGAAGGGCTCTTCGGGCAGGGTACTGAAGCTTTCTTT. This sequence encodes CASSQEGLFGQGTEAFF. This chain connects TRBV3-1 to TRBJ1-1, with a tentative D call TRBD1 (5 bases). Per the germline V gene, CDR1 is LGHDT and CDR2 is YNNKEL (reference sequence). Trimming removed 0 bases from V and 5 bases from J, with 19 bases in between. The CDR3 sequence is 17 residues long.

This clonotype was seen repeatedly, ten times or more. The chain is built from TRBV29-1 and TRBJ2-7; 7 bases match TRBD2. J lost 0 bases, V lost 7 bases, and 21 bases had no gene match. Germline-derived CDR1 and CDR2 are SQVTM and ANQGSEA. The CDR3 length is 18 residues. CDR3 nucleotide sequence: TGCAGCGACGCGATAGAACCACCGGGACTACGAAACTCCTACGAGCAGTACTTC. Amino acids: CSDAIEPPGLRNSYEQYF.

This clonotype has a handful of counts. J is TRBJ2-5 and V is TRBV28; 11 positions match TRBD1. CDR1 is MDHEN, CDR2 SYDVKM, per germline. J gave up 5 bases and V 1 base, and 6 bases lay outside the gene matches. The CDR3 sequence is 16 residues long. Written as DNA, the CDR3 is TGTGCCAGCAGTTTATTTGGACAGGGGGCTTGGGAGACCCAGTACTTC. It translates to CASSLFGQGAWETQYF.

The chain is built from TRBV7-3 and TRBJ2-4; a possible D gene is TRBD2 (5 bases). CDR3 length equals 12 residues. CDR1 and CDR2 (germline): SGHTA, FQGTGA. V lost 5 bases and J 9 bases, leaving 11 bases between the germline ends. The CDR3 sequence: CASSPEGSIQYF. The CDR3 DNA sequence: TGTGCCAGCAGCCCCGAGGGTAGCATTCAGTACTTC.

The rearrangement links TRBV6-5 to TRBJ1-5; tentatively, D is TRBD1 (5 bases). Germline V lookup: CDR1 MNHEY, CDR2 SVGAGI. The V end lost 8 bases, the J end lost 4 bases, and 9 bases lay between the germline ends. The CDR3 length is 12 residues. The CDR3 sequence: CASGDGNQPQHF. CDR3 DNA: TGTGCCAGCGGGGACGGGAATCAGCCCCAGCATTTT.

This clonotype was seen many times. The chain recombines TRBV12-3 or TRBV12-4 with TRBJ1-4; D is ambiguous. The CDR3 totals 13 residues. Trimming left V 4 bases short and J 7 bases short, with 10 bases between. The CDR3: CASSWTGIEKLFF. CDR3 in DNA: TGTGCCAGCAGTTGGACGGGTATTGAAAAACTGTTTTTT.

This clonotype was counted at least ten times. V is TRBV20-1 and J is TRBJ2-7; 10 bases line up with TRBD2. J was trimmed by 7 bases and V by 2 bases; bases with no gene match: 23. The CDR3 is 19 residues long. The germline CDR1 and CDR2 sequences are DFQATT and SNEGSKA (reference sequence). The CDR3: CSARRGQGAASGGLREQYF. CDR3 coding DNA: TGCAGTGCTAGAAGGGGGCAGGGGGCTGCTAGCGGGGGACTACGGGAGCAGTACTTC.

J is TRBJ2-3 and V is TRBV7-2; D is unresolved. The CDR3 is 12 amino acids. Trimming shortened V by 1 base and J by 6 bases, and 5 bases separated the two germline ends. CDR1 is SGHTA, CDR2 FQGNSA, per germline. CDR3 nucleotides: TGTGCCAGCAGCTTAGGAAGGGATACGCAGTATTTT. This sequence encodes CASSLGRDTQYF.

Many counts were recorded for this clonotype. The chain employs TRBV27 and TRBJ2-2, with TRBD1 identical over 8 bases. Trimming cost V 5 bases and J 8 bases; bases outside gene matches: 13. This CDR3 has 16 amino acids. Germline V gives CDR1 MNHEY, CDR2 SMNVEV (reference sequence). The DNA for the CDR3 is TGTGCCAGCAGTGGCCGGACAGGGTTGGTGACAGGGGAGCTGTTTTTT. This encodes CASSGRTGLVTGELFF.

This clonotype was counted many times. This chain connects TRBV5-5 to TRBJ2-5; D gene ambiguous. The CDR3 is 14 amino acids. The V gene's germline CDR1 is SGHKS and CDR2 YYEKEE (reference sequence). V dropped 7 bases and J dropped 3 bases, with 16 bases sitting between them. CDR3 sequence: CASWKGSIEETQYF. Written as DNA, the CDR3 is TGTGCCAGCTGGAAGGGCAGTATAGAAGAGACCCAGTACTTC.

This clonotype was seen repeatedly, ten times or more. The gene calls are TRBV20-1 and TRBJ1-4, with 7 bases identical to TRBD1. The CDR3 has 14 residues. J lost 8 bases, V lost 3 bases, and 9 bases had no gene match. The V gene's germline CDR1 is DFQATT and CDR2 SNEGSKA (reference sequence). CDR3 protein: CSASDKGAGEKLFF. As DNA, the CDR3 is TGCAGTGCTAGCGACAAGGGGGCTGGGGAAAAACTGTTTTTT.

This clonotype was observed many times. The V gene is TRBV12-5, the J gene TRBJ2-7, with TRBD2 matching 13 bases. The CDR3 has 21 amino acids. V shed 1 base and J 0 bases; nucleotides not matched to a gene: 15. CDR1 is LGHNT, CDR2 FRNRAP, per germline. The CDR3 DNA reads TGTGCTAGTGGTTTGGGAGTCATCCCGGGACTAGCGGGATCGAGCTCCTACGAGCAGTACTTC. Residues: CASGLGVIPGLAGSSSYEQYF.

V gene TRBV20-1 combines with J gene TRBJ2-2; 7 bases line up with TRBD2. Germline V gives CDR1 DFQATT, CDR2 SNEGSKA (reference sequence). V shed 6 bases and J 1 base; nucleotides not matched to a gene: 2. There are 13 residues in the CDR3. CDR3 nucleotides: TGCAGTGCGGCTAGCGGGAACACCGGGGAGCTGTTTTTT. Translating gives CSAASGNTGELFF.

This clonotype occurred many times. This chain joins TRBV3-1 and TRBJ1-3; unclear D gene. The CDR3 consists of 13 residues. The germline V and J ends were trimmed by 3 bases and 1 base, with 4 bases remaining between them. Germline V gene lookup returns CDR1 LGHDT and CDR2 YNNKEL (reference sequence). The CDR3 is CASSQGSGNTIYF. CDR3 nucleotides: TGTGCCAGCAGCCAGGGTTCTGGAAACACCATATATTTT.

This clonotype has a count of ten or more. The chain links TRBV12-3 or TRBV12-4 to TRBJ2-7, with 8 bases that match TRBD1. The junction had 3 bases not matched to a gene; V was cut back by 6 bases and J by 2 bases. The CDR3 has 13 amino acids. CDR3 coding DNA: TGTGCCAGCAGCACGGACAGGGCCTACGAGCAGTACTTC. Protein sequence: CASSTDRAYEQYF.

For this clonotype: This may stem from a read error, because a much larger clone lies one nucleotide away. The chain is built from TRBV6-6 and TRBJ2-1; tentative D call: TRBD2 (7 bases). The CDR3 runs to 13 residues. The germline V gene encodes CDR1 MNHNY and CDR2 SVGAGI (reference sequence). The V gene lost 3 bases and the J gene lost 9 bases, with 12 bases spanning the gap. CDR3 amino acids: CASSYSGGCEQFF. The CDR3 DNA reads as TGTGCCAGCAGTTATTCGGGGGGCTGTGAGCAGTTCTTC.